The rows below give T cell receptor beta chains drawn from one sample of a study of blood T cell repertoires in COVID-19. TCRdb's table, derived via immunoSEQ multiplex PCR, lists solely in-frame clones and lacks some. The data contain 250,000 to 300,000 clones, 75% to 95% of them singletons. Sequenced sample: PBMCs or T cells enriched from blood (not recorded which). These receptors came from a woman aged 25 to 39 who had recovered from COVID-19. Each CDR3 is given without its conserved first and last residue. The listing skips clone size in some rows; elsewhere it reads once, few, many or a size class.

TRBJ2-5,TRBV6-2/TRBV6-3,.,ASSLVRETQY
TRBJ2-2,TRBV6-5,.,ASSPPGHNTGELF
TRBJ2-3,TRBV4-3,.,ASSQDHLAGGRSTQY
TRBJ2-3,TRBV7-2,once,ASSLQASTDTQY
TRBJ2-1,TRBV28,.,ASSWDRARRDEQF
TRBJ2-1,TRBV5-4,.,ASSLAHRGASYNEQF
TRBJ1-1,TRBV4-1,.,ASSQDQTVYTEAF
TRBJ2-1,TRBV4-3,.,ASSQDGKRSHTEYNEQF
TRBJ2-5,TRBV5-1,.,ASSFLGGLKETQY
TRBJ1-4,TRBV5-1,.,ASSRGRQGGEKLF
TRBJ1-1,TRBV9,.,ASSAPLGGTQDVAF
TRBJ2-1,TRBV10-1,.,ASSGETSGNWGYNEQF
TRBJ2-5,TRBV9,.,ASSQGVGETQY
TRBJ1-5,TRBV19,.,ASILTGGVLNQPQH
TRBJ2-3,TRBV28,.,ASSQHLGLAISDTQY
TRBJ2-2,TRBV24-1,.,ATSDWTGGRTGELF
TRBJ1-3,TRBV19,.,ASSIWGPSGNTIY
TRBJ1-3,TRBV3-1/TRBV3-2,.,ASSHMTGMGDTIY
TRBJ2-3,TRBV5-1,.,ASSLLAGGPDTQY
TRBJ2-1,TRBV9,.,ASSGPSGRNDNEQF
TRBJ2-1,TRBV28,.,ASSISGGTYNEQF
TRBJ2-7,TRBV28,once,ASRDYSYEQY
TRBJ1-5,TRBV28,.,ASRSGQGSNQPQH
TRBJ2-2,TRBV5-4,few,ASSAWGQATGELF
TRBJ2-3,TRBV28,.,ASVQGRGTDTQY
TRBJ2-3,TRBV27,.,ASSFRQGTDTQY
TRBJ1-1,TRBV3-1/TRBV3-2,.,ASSQAVGTEAF
TRBJ2-3,TRBV5-1,.,ASSQTGLAVTDTQY
TRBJ1-1,TRBV10-3,.,AISQGQAFEAF
TRBJ1-2,TRBV5-5,.,ASSIRDSFNYGYT
TRBJ1-6,TRBV6-6,once,ASSYINRNSPLH